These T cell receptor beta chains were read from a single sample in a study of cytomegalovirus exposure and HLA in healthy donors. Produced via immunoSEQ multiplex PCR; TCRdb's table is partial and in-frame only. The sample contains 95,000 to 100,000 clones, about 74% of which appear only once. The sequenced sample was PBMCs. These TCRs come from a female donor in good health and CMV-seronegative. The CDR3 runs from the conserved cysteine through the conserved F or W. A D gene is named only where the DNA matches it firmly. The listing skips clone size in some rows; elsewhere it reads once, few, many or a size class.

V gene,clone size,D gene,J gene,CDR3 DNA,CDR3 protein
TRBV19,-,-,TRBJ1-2,TGTGCCAGTAGTATCGCACAGGGAGTTGGCTACACCTTC,CASSIAQGVGYTF
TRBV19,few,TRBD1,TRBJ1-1,TGTGCCAGTAAGACAGGGCCGAATGGAGCCACTGAAGCTTTCTTT,CASKTGPNGATEAFF
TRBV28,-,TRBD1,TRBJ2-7,TGTGCTGTATTGACAGGGGCCTACGAGCAGTACTTC,CAVLTGAYEQYF
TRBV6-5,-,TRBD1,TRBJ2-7,TGTGCCAGCAGATCCGGGACAGGGGGCAACGAGCAGTACTTC,CASRSGTGGNEQYF
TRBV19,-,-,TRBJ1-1,TGTGCCAGTAGTTTTGAGCCGGGGGGTATGGCTGAAGCTTTCTTT,CASSFEPGGMAEAFF
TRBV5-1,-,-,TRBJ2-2,TGCGCCAGCAGCGTGGGCCACGGCGGTACGAACACCGGGGAGCTGTTTTTT,CASSVGHGGTNTGELFF
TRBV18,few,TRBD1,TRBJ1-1,TGTGCCAGCTCACTTGGACAGGTCTTATCTGAAGCTTTCTTT,CASSLGQVLSEAFF
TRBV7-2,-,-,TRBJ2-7,TGTGCCAGCAGCCAACTCTACGAGCAGTACTTC,CASSQLYEQYF
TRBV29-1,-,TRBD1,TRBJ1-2,TGCAGCGTTGAAGATGGAGGGGACAGGAGGGGAGGCTACACCTTC,CSVEDGGDRRGGYTF
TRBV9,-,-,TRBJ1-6,TGTGCCAGCAGCGTAGGGTCAGGTGGGGACTTTTCACCCCTCCACTTT,CASSVGSGGDFSPLHF
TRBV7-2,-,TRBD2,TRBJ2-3,TGTGCCAGCAGCAGACTAGCGGGGGGGCGCACAGATACGCAGTATTTT,CASSRLAGGRTDTQYF
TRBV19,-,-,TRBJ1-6,TGTGCCAGTAGTACGGACAGTCAACATTCACCCCTCCACTTT,CASSTDSQHSPLHF
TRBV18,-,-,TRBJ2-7,TGTGCCAGCTCACCAGGGCCGCACTACGAGCAGTACTTC,CASSPGPHYEQYF
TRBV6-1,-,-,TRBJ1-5,TGTGCCAGCAGAACAGGGTTCAATCAGCCCCAGCATTTT,CASRTGFNQPQHF
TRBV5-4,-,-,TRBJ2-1,TGTGCCAGCAGCTTGGAAGGGGTAGGTTTCAATGAGCAGTTCTTC,CASSLEGVGFNEQFF
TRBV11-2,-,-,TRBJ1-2,TGTGCCAGCAGCTTAGAAGGGGCCACGTATGGCTACACCTTC,CASSLEGATYGYTF
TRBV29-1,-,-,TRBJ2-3,TGCAGCCCTGGTGGGGCGGATACGCAGTATTTT,CSPGGADTQYF
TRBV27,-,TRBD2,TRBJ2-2,TGTGCCAGCAGTTCCTGGGGGCCTGGACTAGCGGGAGGACGGTACACCGGGGAGCTGTTTTTT,CASSSWGPGLAGGRYTGELFF
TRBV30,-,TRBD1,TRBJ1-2,TGTGCCTGGAGTGTTTGGGGACAGGGGGACTATGGCTACACCTTC,CAWSVWGQGDYGYTF
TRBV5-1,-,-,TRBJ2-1,TGCGCCAGCAGCTTGGCCGTCAGGATAAACTACAATGAGCAGTTCTTC,CASSLAVRINYNEQFF
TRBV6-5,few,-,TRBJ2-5,TGTGCCAGCAGTTACGGAGGGGGCCCCGCGGAGACCCAGTACTTC,CASSYGGGPAETQYF
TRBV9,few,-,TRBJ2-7,TGTGCCAGCAGCGTATTTGGCAGGCCCCACTACGAGCAGTACTTC,CASSVFGRPHYEQYF
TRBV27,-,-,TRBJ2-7,TGTGCCAGCAGTTTAGGCAGGGTAGGCCCCTACGAGCAGTACTTC,CASSLGRVGPYEQYF
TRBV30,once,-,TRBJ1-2,TGTGCCTCAGGACGGGGGTCTCTTAACTATGGCTACACCTTC,CASGRGSLNYGYTF
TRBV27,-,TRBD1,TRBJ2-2,TGTGCCAGCAGTGGGGGGGACAGGGGCAACCGAAACACCGGGGAGCTGTTTTTT,CASSGGDRGNRNTGELFF
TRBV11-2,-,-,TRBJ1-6,TGTGCCAGCAGAACAAGAGGGAGGATGAATTCACCCCTCCACTTT,CASRTRGRMNSPLHF
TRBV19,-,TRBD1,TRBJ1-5,TGTGCCAGTAGTCCAACCGGACAGGGATTTATTCAGCCCCAGCATTTT,CASSPTGQGFIQPQHF
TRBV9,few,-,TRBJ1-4,TGTGCCAGCAGCGTAGGAGGCAGGGGAAATGAAAAACTGTTTTTT,CASSVGGRGNEKLFF
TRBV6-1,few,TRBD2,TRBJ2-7,TGTGCCAGCAGTGCCGGGACTAGCGGGAGTAAATTGTACGAGCAGTACTTC,CASSAGTSGSKLYEQYF
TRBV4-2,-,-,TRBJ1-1,TGTGCCAGCAGCTACGGGGAGTTAGACACTGAAGCTTTCTTT,CASSYGELDTEAFF
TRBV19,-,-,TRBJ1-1,TGTGCCAGTAGTATACGGGTGAACACTGAAGCTTTCTTT,CASSIRVNTEAFF